Following are 29 T cell receptor beta chains from one sample sequenced in a study of beta chain features in type 1 diabetes (dated by TCRdb to 2016 to 2018). The library was produced with the immunoSEQ multiplex PCR assay. The High Capacity cDNA Reverse Transcription Kit was used to reverse transcribe all of the isolated RNA, meaning that expressed TCRB transcripts were what got sequenced. TCRdb's version of the immuneACCESS table is confined to in-frame rearrangements and falls short of the full clone set. An unresolved V gene accounts for under half of the shortfall where checked; the remainder is of unknown origin. For this sample there are around 240,000 clones; about 71% appear just once. The ten largest clones take up about 0.05% of the sample. Sequencing input: naive CD4+ T cells from blood. This specimen's cell subset or site label, interpreted: true naive CD4+ T cells. Every receptor here comes from a man aged 25 to 40 in good health.

This clone was recorded a few times. The chain carries TRBV7-9 and TRBJ2-7, with 9 bases aligning to TRBD1. Unmatched junction bases numbered 8, after V lost 4 bases and J lost 1 base. The CDR3 has 16 amino acids. The germline CDR1 and CDR2 sequences are SEHNR and FQNEAQ (reference sequence). Here the CDR3 reads CASSSRETGGSYEQYF. The CDR3 coding sequence is TGTGCCAGCAGCTCCCGGGAGACAGGGGGTTCCTACGAGCAGTACTTC.

This chain joins TRBV4-1 and TRBJ2-2; 9 bases are a match to TRBD2. The germline gives CDR1 MGHRA, CDR2 YSYEKL. V dropped 0 bases and J dropped 9; count of bases not matched to a gene: 8. The length of the CDR3 is 16 residues. The CDR3 DNA sequence: TGCGCCAGCAGCCAAGATTTGGCGGGAGGGCCAAGGGAGCTGTTTTTT. Amino acids: CASSQDLAGGPRELFF.

There are a few counts of this clone. The chain joins TRBV29-1 to TRBJ1-5; D gene unclear. Germline V gene data show CDR1 as SQVTM and CDR2 as ANQGSEA. With 7 bases removed from V and 6 bases from J, the gap between germline ends came to 13 bases. The CDR3 contains 12 residues. The CDR3 protein is CSALVVGQPQHF. CDR3 DNA sequence: TGCAGCGCCCTAGTGGTTGGTCAGCCCCAGCATTTT.

The J gene is TRBJ2-5, the V gene TRBV30; 11 bases match TRBD2. After removal of 3 bases from V and 3 bases from J, the junction contained 3 bases not matched to a gene. The germline V gene encodes CDR1 GTSNPN and CDR2 SVGIG (reference sequence). The CDR3 totals 14 residues. CDR3 in DNA: TGTGCCTGGAGGGCTAGCGGGGGGAAAGAGACCCAGTACTTC. This sequence encodes CAWRASGGKETQYF.

The CDR3 coding sequence is TGTGCCAGCAGCTCCACGGTCGCGGAGACCCAGTACTTC. Its protein product is CASSSTVAETQYF. The rearrangement links TRBV7-2 to TRBJ2-5; D remains ambiguous. CDR1 SGHTA and CDR2 FQGNSA come from the germline V gene. The CDR3 covers 13 residues. Trimming took off 4 bases at V and 5 bases at J, with 11 bases between the two ends.

This clone was seen only a few times. The chain uses TRBV30 and TRBJ2-4; D gene ambiguous. V lost 3 bases, J lost 0 bases, and 6 bases lay in between. CDR3 length equals 13 residues. Germline CDR1 is GTSNPN and CDR2 is SVGIG (reference sequence). CDR3 bases: TGTGCCTGGAGAGGGATAGCCAAAAACATTCAGTACTTC. It yields the protein CAWRGIAKNIQYF.

The rearrangement links TRBV2 to TRBJ2-5; D possibly matches TRBD1 or TRBD2 (5 bases each). Germline V CDR1 and CDR2: SNHLY, FYNNEI. The length of the CDR3 is 11 residues. The V end lost 8 bases, the J end lost 5 bases, and 9 bases lay between the germline ends. The chain's CDR3 is CASGTEETQYF. The CDR3 DNA is TGTGCCAGCGGGACGGAGGAGACCCAGTACTTC. The variable domain in full, completed from reference TRBV2 and TRBJ2-5, reads EPEVTQTPSHQVTQMGQEVILRCVPISNHLYFYWYRQILGQKVEFLVSFYNNEISEKSEIFDDQFSVERPDGSNFTLKIRSTKLEDSAMYFCASGTEETQYFGPGTRLLVL.

The chain carries TRBV7-6 and TRBJ2-5, with 9 bases matching TRBD1. With V trimmed by 2 bases and J by 5 bases, 6 bases remained unmatched. CDR3 length: 15 amino acids. Germline V gives CDR1 SGHVS, CDR2 FNYEAQ. The CDR3: CASSLQGQGRETQYF. The CDR3 region has the DNA TGTGCCAGCAGCTTACAGGGACAGGGTAGGGAGACCCAGTACTTC.

This rearrangement joins TRBV30 to TRBJ1-2, with D uncertain. This CDR3 has 13 residues. Between the trimmed V and J ends, which lost 0 bases and 4 bases, there was a span of 9 bases. Germline V gene sequence: CDR1 GTSNPN, CDR2 SVGIG (reference sequence). The CDR3 nucleotides are TGTGCCTGGAGTGTGAACAGCGGCTATGGCTACACCTTC. Amino acid sequence: CAWSVNSGYGYTF.

The V call is TRBV15, the J call TRBJ2-5; unclear D gene. This CDR3 contains 13 residues. V was pared by 0 bases and J by 6 bases, with 8 bases between. CDR1 is LNHNV and CDR2 is YYDKDF in the germline V gene (reference sequence). The CDR3 here is CATSREILQTQYF. CDR3 sequence (DNA): TGTGCCACCAGCAGAGAAATCCTCCAGACCCAGTACTTC.

The chain has TRBV30 and TRBJ2-5; 11 bases align to TRBD2. The germline CDR1 and CDR2 sequences are GTSNPN and SVGIG (reference sequence). The V gene end was trimmed by 1 base and the J gene end by 1 base; junction bases not matched to a gene: 11. CDR3 size: 18 residues. CDR3 amino acids: CAWSARRLAGGRQETQYF. Here the CDR3 DNA reads TGTGCCTGGAGTGCTAGGAGGCTAGCGGGGGGACGCCAAGAGACCCAGTACTTC.

This chain joins TRBV29-1 and TRBJ2-7, with D tentatively TRBD2 (5 bases). This CDR3 spans 11 amino acids. V was cut by 5 bases and J by 2 bases, with 7 bases left in between. Germline loops: CDR1 SQVTM, CDR2 ANQGSEA. Here the CDR3 reads CSVTRTYEQYF. The CDR3 region has the DNA TGCAGCGTTACTAGAACCTACGAGCAGTACTTC.

The rearrangement links TRBV30 to TRBJ2-3; D unresolved. V lost 0 bases to trimming and J lost 9 bases, with 7 bases between them. From germline, CDR1 is GTSNPN and CDR2 SVGIG (reference sequence). This CDR3 has 11 residues. The CDR3 region is CAWSVSWTQYF. CDR3 nucleotide sequence: TGTGCCTGGAGTGTAAGCTGGACGCAGTATTTT. The full variable domain, in which reference TRBV30 and TRBJ2-3 provide the parts outside the CDR3, is SQTIHQWPATLVQPVGSPLSLECTVEGTSNPNLYWYRQAAGRGLQLLFYSVGIGQISSEVPQNLSASRPQDRQFILSSKKLLLSDSGFYLCAWSVSWTQYFGPGTRLTVL.

The chain recombines TRBV7-9 with TRBJ2-5; D gene uncertain. The ends were cut back, 2 bases at V and 4 bases at J, with 14 bases in the middle. The CDR3 consists of 15 residues. Germline CDR1 is SEHNR and CDR2 is FQNEAQ (reference sequence). The CDR3 sequence: CASSLRASETETQYF. CDR3 nucleotides: TGTGCCAGCAGCTTACGGGCCTCTGAGACAGAGACCCAGTACTTC.

This rearrangement joins TRBV19 to TRBJ1-1; no firm D call. In germline, CDR1 is LNHDA, CDR2 SQIVND (reference sequence). The V and J ends lost 5 bases and 3 bases respectively, with 7 bases between them. The CDR3 has 12 residues. The CDR3 here is CASSFKYTEAFF. CDR3 DNA sequence: TGTGCCAGTAGTTTCAAGTACACTGAAGCTTTCTTT. Full variable domain (rest looked up from reference TRBV19 and TRBJ1-1): DGGITQSPKYLFRKEGQNVTLSCEQNLNHDAMYWYRQDPGQGLRLIYYSQIVNDFQKGDIAEGYSVSREKKESFPLTVTSAQKNPTAFYLCASSFKYTEAFFGQGTRLTVV.

This rearrangement joins TRBV28 to TRBJ2-5; possible D gene TRBD1, 8 bases. Germline lookup yields CDR1 MDHEN and CDR2 SYDVKM. This CDR3 spans 18 amino acids. The V and J ends lost 6 bases and 1 base respectively, with 24 bases between them. The DNA for the CDR3 is TGTGCCAGCAGCGGGGGGACGAGACAGGGGTTCGGCCAAGAGACCCAGTACTTC. Its protein product is CASSGGTRQGFGQETQYF.

The chain joins TRBV5-1 to TRBJ2-1; unclear D gene. Trimming stripped 1 base from V and 0 bases from J, with 8 bases between. CDR1 is SGHRS, CDR2 YFSETQ, per germline. This CDR3 is built from 15 residues. CDR3 residues: CASSLSWSSYNEQFF. The CDR3 DNA reads as TGCGCCAGCAGCTTGTCCTGGAGCTCCTACAATGAGCAGTTCTTC.

The CDR3 loop is CASRTAGPLHF. CDR3 coding DNA: TGTGCCAGCAGAACGGCGGGCCCCCTCCACTTT. The chain has TRBV7-2 and TRBJ1-6; no clear D. In germline, CDR1 is SGHTA, CDR2 FQGNSA. V was pared by 6 bases and J by 13 bases, with 10 bases between. The CDR3 loop spans 11 amino acids.

This sequence joins TRBV7-6 and TRBJ2-5; 8 bases match TRBD1. Trimming at V came to 3 bases and at J to 10 bases, leaving 16 bases not matched to a gene. The CDR3 contains 16 residues. Germline V gene data show CDR1 as SGHVS and CDR2 as FNYEAQ. CDR3 residues: CASSFGTGATRMNQYF. CDR3 bases: TGTGCCAGCAGCTTTGGGACAGGCGCCACTCGGATGAACCAGTACTTC.

V is TRBV9 and J is TRBJ2-2, with unresolved D. The length of the CDR3 is 14 residues. V lost 3 bases and J 0 bases, leaving 6 bases between the germline ends. Germline values: CDR1 SGDLS, CDR2 YYNGEE. CDR3 in amino acids: CASSDNPNTGELFF. CDR3 nucleotides: TGTGCCAGCAGCGATAATCCGAACACCGGGGAGCTGTTTTTT. Supplemented by reference TRBV9 and TRBJ2-2, the full variable domain reads DSGVTQTPKHLITATGQRVTLRCSPRSGDLSVYWYQQSLDQGLQFLIQYYNGEERAKGNILERFSAQQFPDLHSELNLSSLELGDSALYFCASSDNPNTGELFFGEGSRLTVL.

This clone was detected only once. The chain couples TRBV29-1 to TRBJ2-7; D is perhaps TRBD1 (6 bases). The CDR3 contains 12 residues. Trimming took off 5 bases at V and 2 bases at J, with 10 bases between the two ends. Germline CDR1 and CDR2: SQVTM and ANQGSEA. For the CDR3, the DNA is TGCAGCGTTAGGGACAAAGCCTACGAGCAGTACTTC. Translating gives CSVRDKAYEQYF.

The gene calls are TRBV6-6 and TRBJ2-7; perhaps TRBD2 as D (6 bases). This CDR3 has 11 residues. Germline values: CDR1 MNHNY, CDR2 SVGAGI (reference sequence). V lost 7 bases and J 7 bases, leaving 11 bases between the germline ends. The DNA for the CDR3 is TGTGCCAGCATTCGGGCGGGGGAGCAGTACTTC. Translated: CASIRAGEQYF.

The chain carries TRBV5-4 and TRBJ1-1; D gene ambiguous. CDR1 is SGHNT, CDR2 YYREEE, per germline (reference sequence). Trimming cost V 4 bases and J 0 bases, with 16 bases left between them. This CDR3 has 16 amino acids. As DNA, the CDR3 is TGTGCCAGCAGCCCGGACCCGGGCGTAATGAACACTGAAGCTTTCTTT. Translating gives CASSPDPGVMNTEAFF. The full variable domain, in which reference TRBV5-4 and TRBJ1-1 provide the parts outside the CDR3, is ETGVTQSPTHLIKTRGQQVTLRCSSQSGHNTVSWYQQALGQGPQFIFQYYREEENGRGNFPPRFSGLQFPNYSSELNVNALELDDSALYLCASSPDPGVMNTEAFFGQGTRLTVV.

The CDR3 loop is CAISGERGHQETQYF. CDR3 bases: TGTGCCATCAGTGGAGAGCGGGGGCACCAAGAGACCCAGTACTTC. The chain joins TRBV10-3 to TRBJ2-5, with 8 bases identical to TRBD2. The CDR3 sequence is 15 residues long. Germline V gene lookup returns CDR1 ENHRY and CDR2 SYGVKD. J was trimmed by 0 bases and V by 4 bases; bases with no gene match: 4.

CDR3 DNA: TGTGCCTGGAGTGATATGACAGCAGAAAAACTGTTTTTT. Its translation: CAWSDMTAEKLFF. J is TRBJ1-4 and V is TRBV30, with D possibly being TRBD1 (5 bases). V gave up 1 base and J gave up 8 bases, with 11 bases separating them. The CDR3 sequence is 13 residues long. The germline CDR1 and CDR2 sequences are GTSNPN and SVGIG (reference sequence).

V is TRBV29-1 and J is TRBJ2-4, with D perhaps TRBD1 or TRBD2 (5 bases each). This CDR3 comprises 15 residues. V lost 0 bases, J lost 5 bases, and 14 bases lay in between. Germline CDR1 and CDR2: SQVTM and ANQGSEA. CDR3 bases: TGCAGCGTTGAAGATCTGAGGGTGGGGGAAAACATTCAGTACTTC. Translating gives CSVEDLRVGENIQYF.

V usage is TRBV29-1 and J usage is TRBJ2-1; D not resolved. Between the trimmed V and J ends, which lost 1 base and 10 bases, there was a span of 5 bases. From germline, CDR1 is SQVTM and CDR2 ANQGSEA. The CDR3 length is 10 residues. CDR3 DNA: TGCAGCGTTGAAGGTCCGGAGCAGTTCTTC. Translation: CSVEGPEQFF.

This clone was detected only once. In DNA, the CDR3 is TGTGCCTGGAGTGTAAAGGTTATCTATGGCTACACCTTC. Translated, it gives CAWSVKVIYGYTF. This chain connects TRBV30 to TRBJ1-2; D is unresolved. The CDR3 loop spans 13 amino acids. CDR1 and CDR2 from the germline V gene are GTSNPN and SVGIG (reference sequence). V was pared by 0 bases and J by 4 bases, with 9 bases between.

This sequence joins TRBV4-3 and TRBJ2-5; 10 positions match TRBD2. The CDR3 sequence is 18 residues long. Trimming at V came to 1 base and at J to 4 bases, leaving 12 bases not matched to a gene. From germline, CDR1 is LGHNA and CDR2 YSLEER. This CDR3 reads CASSQVPPSGRTGETQYF. CDR3 in DNA: TGCGCCAGCAGCCAAGTGCCCCCTAGCGGGAGAACCGGAGAGACCCAGTACTTC.